This is a list of T cell receptor beta chains from one sample in a study of CD8 T cells in Susac syndrome. TCRdb recomputed calls from the immunoSEQ multiplex PCR reads with MiXCR, one row per CDR3 protein. The sample holds about 120,000 distinct CDR3 sequences; about 92% are singletons and the top ten take 0.093%. Sequencing input: CD4+ T cells from PBMCs. The source of these receptors is a human donor with multiple sclerosis. The CDR3 runs from the conserved cysteine through the conserved F or W. The D gene is left open where the match is weak. Rows may omit the clone size; those that give it use once, few, many or a size class.

V gene: TRBV28; D gene: .; J gene: TRBJ1-2; clone size: .; CDR3 DNA: TGTGCCAGCAGGACTAAACCCCCGGGCCATACCTATGGCTACACCTTC; CDR3 protein: CASRTKPPGHTYGYTF
V gene: TRBV27; D gene: TRBD1; J gene: TRBJ2-7; clone size: .; CDR3 DNA: TGTGCCAGCAGTATCCGGGACAGCTACGAGCAGTACTTC; CDR3 protein: CASSIRDSYEQYF
V gene: TRBV3-1; D gene: .; J gene: TRBJ1-5; clone size: .; CDR3 DNA: TGTGCCAGCAGCCGGGACAAGAATCAGCCCCAGCATTTT; CDR3 protein: CASSRDKNQPQHF
V gene: TRBV9; D gene: .; J gene: TRBJ1-3; clone size: .; CDR3 DNA: TGTGCCAGCAGCGTAGTAGGTATTCAGGAGACTGGAAACACCATATATTTT; CDR3 protein: CASSVVGIQETGNTIYF
V gene: TRBV7-3; D gene: TRBD1; J gene: TRBJ2-6; clone size: .; CDR3 DNA: TGTGCCAGCAGCTTAACGACAGGGGCTGGGGCCAACGTCCTGACTTTC; CDR3 protein: CASSLTTGAGANVLTF
V gene: TRBV18; D gene: .; J gene: TRBJ2-7; clone size: once; CDR3 DNA: TGTGCCAGCTCCCGAAACGGGGGAAACGAGCAGTACTTC; CDR3 protein: CASSRNGGNEQYF
V gene: TRBV12-3/TRBV12-4; D gene: .; J gene: TRBJ1-6; clone size: .; CDR3 DNA: TGTGCCAGCAGTTTAGCGGTGGGTGATAATTCACCCCTCCACTTT; CDR3 protein: CASSLAVGDNSPLHF
V gene: TRBV3-1; D gene: .; J gene: TRBJ2-2; clone size: once; CDR3 DNA: TGTGCCAGCAGCCTTACACAGGCCACCGGGGAGCTGTTTTTT; CDR3 protein: CASSLTQATGELFF
V gene: TRBV7-9; D gene: TRBD1; J gene: TRBJ2-1; clone size: .; CDR3 DNA: TGTGCCAGCAGCCCCCGACAGGGGCGGTTGCTTGATGAGCAGTTCTTC; CDR3 protein: CASSPRQGRLLDEQFF
V gene: TRBV30; D gene: .; J gene: TRBJ1-2; clone size: .; CDR3 DNA: TGTGCCTGGTTCCGGGATGAGGATGGCTACACCTTC; CDR3 protein: CAWFRDEDGYTF
V gene: TRBV27; D gene: .; J gene: TRBJ1-3; clone size: .; CDR3 DNA: TGTGCCAGCAGTTTATCCCCCCCGTTCCACTCTGGAAACACCATATATTTT; CDR3 protein: CASSLSPPFHSGNTIYF
V gene: TRBV30; D gene: .; J gene: TRBJ1-1; clone size: .; CDR3 DNA: TGTGCCTGGAGTGGCAATCCCCGGCACACTGAAGCTTTCTTT; CDR3 protein: CAWSGNPRHTEAFF
V gene: TRBV11-2; D gene: TRBD2; J gene: TRBJ2-5; clone size: .; CDR3 DNA: TGTGCCAGCAGCTTATCGGGGACTAGGCAAGAGACCCAGTACTTC; CDR3 protein: CASSLSGTRQETQYF
V gene: TRBV7-2; D gene: .; J gene: TRBJ1-2; clone size: .; CDR3 DNA: TGTGCCAGCAGCTATCAGGGGCTAGCTAACTATGGCTACACCTTC; CDR3 protein: CASSYQGLANYGYTF
V gene: TRBV24-1; D gene: .; J gene: TRBJ1-5; clone size: .; CDR3 DNA: TGTGCCACCAGTACCACAGGGAGCGCTCAGCCCCAGCATTTT; CDR3 protein: CATSTTGSAQPQHF
V gene: TRBV9; D gene: .; J gene: TRBJ2-5; clone size: .; CDR3 DNA: TGTGCCAGCAGCGCCCAGGGGGGAAGCGGGGGACAGAGAACCCAGTACTTC; CDR3 protein: CASSAQGGSGGQRTQYF
V gene: TRBV30; D gene: TRBD2; J gene: TRBJ2-5; clone size: .; CDR3 DNA: TGTGCCTGTAGCGGGGGGGACCAAGAGACCCAGTACTTC; CDR3 protein: CACSGGDQETQYF
V gene: TRBV4-1; D gene: .; J gene: TRBJ1-2; clone size: once; CDR3 DNA: TGCGCCAGCAGCCAAGTCCTGCCGGATTATGGCTACACCTTC; CDR3 protein: CASSQVLPDYGYTF
V gene: TRBV7-7; D gene: .; J gene: TRBJ2-2; clone size: .; CDR3 DNA: TGTGCCAGCAGCAAAACCGGGACTTCGAACACCGGGGAGCTGTTTTTT; CDR3 protein: CASSKTGTSNTGELFF
V gene: TRBV7-8; D gene: TRBD2; J gene: TRBJ2-3; clone size: .; CDR3 DNA: TGTGCCAGCGGCGACCTTATTCCGGGACTAGCCGGCTCAGATACGCAGTATTTT; CDR3 protein: CASGDLIPGLAGSDTQYF
V gene: TRBV7-9; D gene: .; J gene: TRBJ1-1; clone size: few; CDR3 DNA: TGTGCCAGCAGCTTTCTAGGTCGGAACACTGAAGCTTTCTTT; CDR3 protein: CASSFLGRNTEAFF
V gene: TRBV6-6; D gene: TRBD1; J gene: TRBJ1-3; clone size: .; CDR3 DNA: TGTGCCAGCAGTTTCGGGACAGGGGTGGACACCATATATTTT; CDR3 protein: CASSFGTGVDTIYF
V gene: TRBV9; D gene: .; J gene: TRBJ1-1; clone size: .; CDR3 DNA: TGTGCCAGCAGCGTAGCTTTAAGGGGTGCTGAAGCTTTCTTT; CDR3 protein: CASSVALRGAEAFF
V gene: TRBV6-5; D gene: .; J gene: TRBJ1-5; clone size: .; CDR3 DNA: TGTGCCAGCAGCTACGGGACGGAGCAGCCCCAGCATTTT; CDR3 protein: CASSYGTEQPQHF
V gene: TRBV12-3/TRBV12-4; D gene: .; J gene: TRBJ1-5; clone size: .; CDR3 DNA: TGTGCCAGCACCCTGAGAGGTAGTCAGCCCCAGCATTTT; CDR3 protein: CASTLRGSQPQHF
V gene: TRBV7-2; D gene: TRBD1; J gene: TRBJ1-2; clone size: .; CDR3 DNA: TGTGCCAGCAGCCCCGCGGACAGGGCGGGTGGCTACACCTTC; CDR3 protein: CASSPADRAGGYTF
V gene: TRBV7-9; D gene: .; J gene: TRBJ2-4; clone size: .; CDR3 DNA: TGTGCCAGCAGCGGATACGCCGGGACCAAAAACATTCAGTACTTC; CDR3 protein: CASSGYAGTKNIQYF
V gene: TRBV12-3/TRBV12-4; D gene: TRBD2; J gene: TRBJ2-1; clone size: .; CDR3 DNA: TGTGCCAGCAGTCAAGCGGGGGGAACCTACAATGAGCAGTTCTTC; CDR3 protein: CASSQAGGTYNEQFF
V gene: TRBV30; D gene: .; J gene: TRBJ1-5; clone size: .; CDR3 DNA: TGTGCCTGGAGAACAAAACGGGCGATGAGCAATCAGCCCCAGCATTTT; CDR3 protein: CAWRTKRAMSNQPQHF
V gene: TRBV6-5; D gene: .; J gene: TRBJ1-1; clone size: .; CDR3 DNA: TGTGCCAGCAGACAGACTAATAGGGGTTACACTGAAGCTTTCTTT; CDR3 protein: CASRQTNRGYTEAFF
V gene: TRBV29-1; D gene: .; J gene: TRBJ2-4; clone size: .; CDR3 DNA: TGCAGCGTTGGTGGGGGAAACATTCAGTACTTC; CDR3 protein: CSVGGGNIQYF
V gene: TRBV20-1; D gene: .; J gene: TRBJ2-6; clone size: .; CDR3 DNA: TGCAGTGCTAGTTTGACGGCCAGCTCTGGGGCCAACGTCCTGACTTTC; CDR3 protein: CSASLTASSGANVLTF
V gene: TRBV10-3; D gene: .; J gene: TRBJ2-3; clone size: .; CDR3 DNA: TGTGCCATCAGGGCCGGCCCGTCTAGGACAGATACGCAGTATTTT; CDR3 protein: CAIRAGPSRTDTQYF
V gene: TRBV7-2; D gene: .; J gene: TRBJ1-2; clone size: .; CDR3 DNA: TGTGCCAGCAGCTTAGGCGCAGTTTCAAGCGATGGCTACACCTTC; CDR3 protein: CASSLGAVSSDGYTF
V gene: TRBV29-1; D gene: .; J gene: TRBJ2-7; clone size: once; CDR3 DNA: TGCAGCGTTGGGACAGCCAGCTCCTACGAGCAGTACTTC; CDR3 protein: CSVGTASSYEQYF
V gene: TRBV19; D gene: .; J gene: TRBJ2-1; clone size: .; CDR3 DNA: TGTGCCAGTAGGAGGGCCCCGCAAAGTGAGCAGTTCTTC; CDR3 protein: CASRRAPQSEQFF
V gene: TRBV4-3; D gene: .; J gene: TRBJ1-4; clone size: .; CDR3 DNA: TGCGCCAGCAGCCAGGGGAGTGAAAAACTGTTTTTT; CDR3 protein: CASSQGSEKLFF
V gene: TRBV2; D gene: TRBD1; J gene: TRBJ1-5; clone size: .; CDR3 DNA: TGTGCCAGCAGTTGGGGACAGGGCAATCAGCCCCAGCATTTT; CDR3 protein: CASSWGQGNQPQHF
V gene: TRBV5-6; D gene: TRBD1; J gene: TRBJ1-2; clone size: .; CDR3 DNA: TGTGCCAGCAGCTTGGTCGAGACAGGGGCGGGCGGCTACACCTTC; CDR3 protein: CASSLVETGAGGYTF
V gene: TRBV6-2/TRBV6-3; D gene: .; J gene: TRBJ2-2; clone size: .; CDR3 DNA: TGTGCCAGCACTACGCGAAGGGACACCGGGGAGCTGTTTTTT; CDR3 protein: CASTTRRDTGELFF
V gene: TRBV5-1; D gene: .; J gene: TRBJ2-3; clone size: .; CDR3 DNA: TGCGCCAGCAGCTTGATGGGACCGGATACGCAGTATTTT; CDR3 protein: CASSLMGPDTQYF
V gene: TRBV7-9; D gene: .; J gene: TRBJ1-2; clone size: once; CDR3 DNA: TGTGCCAGCAGCGGACCTTCGGGCGCGGATGGCTACACCTTC; CDR3 protein: CASSGPSGADGYTF
V gene: TRBV4-2; D gene: .; J gene: TRBJ1-2; clone size: .; CDR3 DNA: TGTGCCAGCAGCCAACCACAGAGGATGGTGAGAGGCTACACCTTC; CDR3 protein: CASSQPQRMVRGYTF
V gene: TRBV2; D gene: .; J gene: TRBJ2-6; clone size: .; CDR3 DNA: TGTGCCAGCAAAGCAGACCGCCCGCCGTCTGGGGCCAACGTCCTGACTTTC; CDR3 protein: CASKADRPPSGANVLTF
V gene: TRBV11-1; D gene: .; J gene: TRBJ2-7; clone size: .; CDR3 DNA: TGTGCCAGCAGCTTTGATGGAGGGAGCAGCTACGAGCAGTACTTC; CDR3 protein: CASSFDGGSSYEQYF
V gene: TRBV7-9; D gene: .; J gene: TRBJ1-1; clone size: .; CDR3 DNA: TGTGCCAGCAGCTTAGAAGGGTGGGATAGAGCTTTCTTT; CDR3 protein: CASSLEGWDRAFF
V gene: TRBV7-4; D gene: .; J gene: TRBJ1-1; clone size: .; CDR3 DNA: TGTGCCAGCAGCTTCCCAAGGGTGAACACTGAAGCTTTCTTT; CDR3 protein: CASSFPRVNTEAFF
V gene: TRBV20-1; D gene: .; J gene: TRBJ1-2; clone size: once; CDR3 DNA: TGCAGTGCTAGAGAGACGGCTAACTATGGCTACACCTTC; CDR3 protein: CSARETANYGYTF
V gene: TRBV18; D gene: TRBD1; J gene: TRBJ2-5; clone size: .; CDR3 DNA: TGTGCCAGCTCCCCGGGGACAGGGGTAACGGAGACCCAGTACTTC; CDR3 protein: CASSPGTGVTETQYF
V gene: TRBV2; D gene: .; J gene: TRBJ2-2; clone size: .; CDR3 DNA: TGTGCCAGCAAGGGAGAAGGGAACACCGGGGAGCTGTTTTTT; CDR3 protein: CASKGEGNTGELFF
V gene: TRBV7-2; D gene: TRBD1; J gene: TRBJ2-1; clone size: .; CDR3 DNA: TGTGCCAGCAGTGGACAGGGACCCCTCGATGAGCAGTTCTTC; CDR3 protein: CASSGQGPLDEQFF
V gene: TRBV18; D gene: .; J gene: TRBJ1-1; clone size: .; CDR3 DNA: TGTGCCAGCTCCCAGACAGCACTGTTGAACACTGAAGCTTTCTTT; CDR3 protein: CASSQTALLNTEAFF
V gene: TRBV7-2; D gene: .; J gene: TRBJ2-5; clone size: once; CDR3 DNA: TGTGCCAGCAGGGACGGAAGGGACGCTAAGAACACCCAGTACTTC; CDR3 protein: CASRDGRDAKNTQYF
V gene: TRBV5-4; D gene: .; J gene: TRBJ1-2; clone size: .; CDR3 DNA: TGTGCCAGCAGCCCCAGTGCCGCGTGGGATGGCTACACCTTC; CDR3 protein: CASSPSAAWDGYTF
V gene: TRBV14; D gene: .; J gene: TRBJ1-2; clone size: .; CDR3 DNA: TGTGCCAGCAGCCCACCGACACGTCTCGGCTACACCTTC; CDR3 protein: CASSPPTRLGYTF